A single sample gave rise to the 6 T cell receptor beta chains below, sequenced in a study of T cells in Graves' hyperthyroidism and ophthalmopathy. RNA transcripts were the template for amplifying TCR beta CDR3 regions. The study used the HTBI primer set for a first-round RT-PCR of the TCR CDR3. TCRdb reprocessed the multiplex PCR reads via MiXCR and lists one record per CDR3 protein. The data hold a few hundred thousand distinct CDR3 sequences, with 15% to 19% observed a single time. Sequenced sample: blood. The receptors stem from a woman aged 18-29 years with Graves' hyperthyroidism.

This clonotype showed up many times. The gene calls are TRBV2 and TRBJ1-5; D unresolved. Per the germline V gene, CDR1 is SNHLY and CDR2 is FYNNEI. With 3 bases removed from V and 2 bases from J, the gap between germline ends came to 11 bases. The length of the CDR3 is 15 residues. CDR3 region: CASSDGRIGNQPQHF. The DNA of the CDR3 is TGTGCCAGCAGTGATGGCCGGATAGGCAATCAGCCCCAGCATTTT.

This clonotype was recorded at least ten times. V gene TRBV11-2 combines with J gene TRBJ1-3; D is unclear. Trimming cost V 1 base and J 0 bases, with 4 bases left between them. The CDR3 is made up of 14 amino acids. The V gene's germline CDR1 is SGHAT and CDR2 FQNNGV. The CDR3 sequence: CASSLAISGNTIYF. CDR3 sequence (DNA): TGTGCCAGCAGCTTAGCAATCTCTGGAAACACCATATATTTT.

This clonotype was recorded a few times. The rearrangement joins TRBV19 to TRBJ1-2; TRBD1 matches 8 bases. Looked up from germline, CDR1 is LNHDA and CDR2 is SQIVND (reference sequence). This CDR3 has 14 amino acids. The V segment lost 5 bases and the J segment 1 base; nucleotides outside the gene matches: 3. The CDR3 reads CASSWDRYNYGYTF. CDR3 nucleotide sequence: TGTGCCAGTAGTTGGGACAGGTATAACTATGGCTACACCTTC. The complete variable domain, with remaining parts taken from reference TRBV19 and TRBJ1-2, reads DGGITQSPKYLFRKEGQNVTLSCEQNLNHDAMYWYRQDPGQGLRLIYYSQIVNDFQKGDIAEGYSVSREKKESFPLTVTSAQKNPTAFYLCASSWDRYNYGYTFGSGTRLTVV.

In its sample, this clonotype was seen many times. J is TRBJ2-7 and V is TRBV20-1, with D maybe TRBD2 (5 bases). The CDR3 totals 15 residues. The germline V gene has CDR1 DFQATT and CDR2 SNEGSKA (reference sequence). Trimming took 4 bases from V and 2 from J, leaving 18 bases between them. The CDR3 DNA is TGCAGTGCTACCCACCTCAAGGACTCGGCCTACGAGCAGTACTTC. Encoded protein: CSATHLKDSAYEQYF.

The chain carries TRBV6-1 and TRBJ2-7; TRBD2 matches at 9 bases. V was clipped by 6 bases and J by 2 bases; unmatched bases: 11. This CDR3 contains 16 residues. Per germline, CDR1 MNHNS and CDR2 SASEGT. CDR3 in DNA: TGTGCCAGCAGACGACAAACGACTAGCGGAGCCTACGAGCAGTACTTC. It specifies CASRRQTTSGAYEQYF.

This clonotype has a count of ten or more. The chain uses TRBV6-1 and TRBJ2-1; TRBD2 matches at 8 bases. The CDR3 has 17 residues. Germline assignment: CDR1 MNHNS and CDR2 SASEGT. V shed 5 bases, J shed 2 bases, and the junction held 11 bases outside the gene matches. This CDR3 is CASSYVVSGGAYNEQFF. The CDR3 DNA reads TGTGCCAGCAGTTATGTGGTCAGCGGGGGAGCCTACAATGAGCAGTTCTTC.